A single sample is the source of the 10 T cell receptor beta chains below, sequenced in a study of T cell changes during pregnancy in multiple sclerosis. The data were produced by immunoSEQ multiplex PCR, yet TCRdb's version contains in-frame clones alone and is incomplete. The repertoire has about 46,000 clones, 90% to 95% of them found once; the top ten carry about 4.5%. The specimen was CD8+ T cells from peripheral blood mononuclear cells, collected in the first trimester of pregnancy. The receptor set was obtained from a female donor with multiple sclerosis, enrolled in a pregnancy study.

The chain has TRBV9 and TRBJ2-1; 12 positions match TRBD2. The V gene end was trimmed by 0 bases and the J gene end by 6 bases; junction bases not matched to a gene: 10. This CDR3 contains 18 residues. CDR1 and CDR2 (germline): SGDLS, YYNGEE. CDR3 bases: TGTGCCAGCAGCGTAGGGGTTGGGCTAGCGGGAGGGCTCAATGAGCAGTTCTTC. Translation: CASSVGVGLAGGLNEQFF.

The rearrangement links TRBV27 to TRBJ1-3; D unresolved. Germline CDR1 and CDR2: MNHEY and SMNVEV (reference sequence). The CDR3 is made up of 14 amino acids. Trimming removed 11 bases at V and 2 bases at J, with 16 bases between. The CDR3 spells CAGPGREPGNTIYF. The DNA of the CDR3 is TGTGCCGGGCCCGGGAGGGAACCTGGAAACACCATATATTTT.

The genes are TRBV2 and TRBJ2-1; TRBD2 matches 9 bases. Losses at the gene ends were 1 base for V and 5 bases for J; bases not matched to a gene: 3. CDR1 and CDR2 (germline): SNHLY, FYNNEI. This CDR3 has 15 amino acids. The CDR3 protein is CASSEGLAGNNEQFF. CDR3 sequence (DNA): TGTGCCAGCAGTGAAGGGCTAGCGGGGAACAATGAGCAGTTCTTC.

This chain joins TRBV9 and TRBJ2-1; 7 bases map to TRBD1. CDR3 length equals 15 residues. The germline V gene has CDR1 SGDLS and CDR2 YYNGEE. J was trimmed by 5 bases and V by 3 bases; bases with no gene match: 8. CDR3 in DNA: TGTGCCAGCAGCGCCTACAGGGGCCTAGACAATGAGCAGTTCTTC. Amino acid sequence: CASSAYRGLDNEQFF.

The chain links TRBV6-1 to TRBJ1-6, with D unclear. This CDR3 comprises 14 residues. The ends were cut back, 10 bases at V and 1 base at J, with 11 bases in the middle. The germline gives CDR1 MNHNS, CDR2 SASEGT. In DNA, the CDR3 is TGTGCCACCTCCGAGGAATCCTATAATTCACCCCTCCACTTT. Protein: CATSEESYNSPLHF.

The genes are TRBV2 and TRBJ2-7, with 9 nucleotides matching TRBD1. Germline V gives CDR1 SNHLY, CDR2 FYNNEI. The V segment lost 10 bases and the J segment 2 bases; nucleotides outside the gene matches: 6. This CDR3 has 13 amino acids. CDR3 sequence: CAITGQGAYEQYF. CDR3 bases: TGTGCCATTACGGGACAGGGTGCCTACGAGCAGTACTTC.

This sequence joins TRBV13 and TRBJ1-1; the D gene is possibly TRBD1 (6 bases). Trimming pared 6 bases from V and 5 bases from J, leaving 19 bases between. Looked up from germline, CDR1 is PRHDT and CDR2 is FYEKMQ (reference sequence). The CDR3 runs 15 residues. The CDR3 loop reads CASSWGRGGITEAFF. CDR3 nucleotides: TGTGCCAGCAGTTGGGGGAGGGGGGGTATAACTGAAGCTTTCTTT. Full variable domain (missing parts from reference TRBV13 and TRBJ1-1): AAGVIQSPRHLIKEKRETATLKCYPIPRHDTVYWYQQGPGQDPQFLISFYEKMQSDKGSIPDRFSAQQFSDYHSELNMSSLELGDSALYFCASSWGRGGITEAFFGQGTRLTVV.

The chain couples TRBV6-6 to TRBJ1-4, with D tentatively TRBD1 (6 bases). Germline V gives CDR1 MNHNY, CDR2 SVGAGI (reference sequence). This CDR3 region has 15 residues. Trimming left V 8 bases short and J 8 bases short, with 21 bases between. CDR3 DNA sequence: TGTGCCAGCGGGTATCCTCAGGGGTCGCGGGAAAAACTGTTTTTT. This encodes CASGYPQGSREKLFF.

The chain is built from TRBV28 and TRBJ2-7, with D unresolved. V lost 1 base to trimming and J lost 0 bases, with 4 bases between them. Per germline, CDR1 MDHEN and CDR2 SYDVKM. The CDR3 consists of 13 residues. The CDR3 spells CASSLFGSYEQYF. In nucleotides, the CDR3 is TGTGCCAGCAGTTTATTCGGCTCCTACGAGCAGTACTTC.

On this clone itself: The sample contains more than one DNA sequence encoding this CDR3. The chain recombines TRBV19 with TRBJ1-1; no reliable D call. Germline CDR1 and CDR2: LNHDA and SQIVND (reference sequence). The CDR3 has 13 residues. Trimming left V 1 base short and J 1 base short, with 4 bases between. The CDR3 sequence: CASSIGGNTEAFF. The CDR3 nucleotides are TGTGCCAGTAGTATAGGAGGGAACACTGAAGCTTTCTTT.